These 30 T cell receptor beta chains were all obtained from the same sample, sequenced in a study of blood T cell repertoires in COVID-19. Sequencing was performed with immunoSEQ multiplex PCR; in TCRdb, only in-frame clones are kept and a portion is missing. The sample yields roughly 220,000 clones, 65% to 85% seen once. The sequenced material came from PBMCs or T cells enriched from blood (not recorded which). Receptors were obtained from a woman aged 35 to 49 who had recovered from COVID-19.

This clone has only one observation. This chain links TRBV18 with TRBJ1-1, with a tentative D call TRBD1 (6 bases). Germline V CDR1 and CDR2: KGHSH, LQKENI. V gave up 4 bases and J gave up 7 bases, with 16 bases separating them. This CDR3 contains 14 residues. The CDR3 protein is CASSQLGASVEAFF. CDR3 DNA sequence: TGTGCCAGCTCACAGCTGGGGGCTTCGGTTGAAGCTTTCTTT. Full variable domain (missing parts from reference TRBV18 and TRBJ1-1): NAGVMQNPRHLVRRRGQEARLRCSPMKGHSHVYWYRQLPEEGLKFMVYLQKENIIDESGMPKERFSAEFPKEGPSILRIQQVVRGDSAAYFCASSQLGASVEAFFGQGTRLTVV.

This clone showed up just once. This chain joins TRBV2 and TRBJ2-3; 7 bases agree with TRBD2. The CDR3 runs to 15 residues. Germline CDR1 and CDR2: SNHLY and FYNNEI. V lost 6 bases and J lost 6; bases outside the gene matches: 12. This CDR3 reads CASSVLAGDPDTQYF. CDR3 sequence (DNA): TGTGCCAGCAGCGTACTGGCGGGAGACCCTGATACGCAGTATTTT.

The genes are TRBV4-1 and TRBJ2-7, with TRBD1 matching 8 bases. The junction had 6 bases not matched to a gene; V was cut back by 1 base and J by 4 bases. This CDR3 is built from 15 residues. Germline values: CDR1 MGHRA, CDR2 YSYEKL. The CDR3 is CASSQVRTGTYEQYF. The DNA for the CDR3 is TGCGCCAGCAGCCAAGTAAGGACAGGGACTTACGAGCAGTACTTC.

The gene calls are TRBV27 and TRBJ1-4; D is possibly TRBD1 (5 bases). V was pared by 6 bases and J by 4 bases, with 12 bases between. Germline V gives CDR1 MNHEY, CDR2 SMNVEV (reference sequence). The CDR3 contains 14 residues. Here the CDR3 DNA reads TGTGCCAGCAGGAGGGCGGGACTTAATGAAAAACTGTTTTTT. Its protein is CASRRAGLNEKLFF. Drawing the rest from reference TRBV27 and TRBJ1-4, the complete variable domain is EAQVTQNPRYLITVTGKKLTVTCSQNMNHEYMSWYRQDPGLGLRQIYYSMNVEVTDKGDVPEGYKVSRKEKRNFPLILESPSPNQTSLYFCASRRAGLNEKLFFGSGTQLSVL.

The CDR3 is CASSEGDRRWAEAFF. The CDR3 nucleotides read TGTGCCAGCAGTGAAGGAGACAGGCGTTGGGCTGAAGCTTTCTTT. The rearrangement links TRBV2 to TRBJ1-1, with D perhaps matching TRBD1 (6 bases). V shed 1 base and J shed 6 bases, with 15 bases lying between them. CDR3 length: 15 residues. The germline gives CDR1 SNHLY, CDR2 FYNNEI.

Note on this clone: Other DNA sequences of this sample code for an identical CDR3. V and J are TRBV5-1 and TRBJ1-1; TRBD1 matches 7 bases. The junction had 3 bases not matched to a gene; V was cut back by 4 bases and J by 3 bases. Germline V CDR1 and CDR2: SGHRS, YFSETQ. This CDR3 contains 13 residues. This CDR3 is CASSRTGDTEAFF. CDR3 coding DNA: TGCGCCAGCAGCCGTACAGGGGACACTGAAGCTTTCTTT. Variable domain in full (rest from reference TRBV5-1 and TRBJ1-1): KAGVTQTPRYLIKTRGQQVTLSCSPISGHRSVSWYQQTPGQGLQFLFEYFSETQRNKGNFPGRFSGRQFSNSRSEMNVSTLELGDSALYLCASSRTGDTEAFFGQGTRLTVV.

This chain joins TRBV7-6 and TRBJ1-4; no clear D gene. V was trimmed by 2 bases and J by 7 bases, leaving 8 bases between them. This CDR3 has 13 amino acids. Germline CDR1 SGHVS, CDR2 FNYEAQ. CDR3 coding DNA: TGTGCCAGCAGCTTATACAGTTCTGAAAAACTGTTTTTT. It translates to CASSLYSSEKLFF.

The rearrangement uses TRBV9 and TRBJ2-3; D is unresolved. V gave up 3 bases and J gave up 0 bases, with 14 bases separating them. Germline V lookup: CDR1 SGDLS, CDR2 YYNGEE. The CDR3 totals 16 residues. CDR3 sequence reads: CASSASITSSTDTQYF. CDR3 sequence (DNA): TGTGCCAGCAGCGCCTCAATAACTTCTAGCACAGATACGCAGTATTTT.

This chain uses TRBV24-1 with TRBJ2-7; 12 nucleotides align to TRBD2. J was trimmed by 2 bases and V by 11 bases; bases with no gene match: 12. Germline values: CDR1 KGHDR, CDR2 SFDVKD. The CDR3 extends over 16 amino acids. In nucleotides, the CDR3 is TGTGCCAGGGCCGGGACTAGCGGGTCTAGCGCCTACGAGCAGTACGTC. Translation gives CARAGTSGSSAYEQYV.

A single count supports this clone. This specimen includes other DNA sequences encoding the same CDR3. The gene calls are TRBV18 and TRBJ2-3, with 7 bases fitting TRBD1. Per the germline V gene, CDR1 is KGHSH and CDR2 is LQKENI. CDR3 size: 15 residues. V shed 3 bases, J shed 0 bases, and the junction held 3 bases outside the gene matches. The DNA of the CDR3 is TGTGCCAGCTCACCCGGGACAGCTAGCACAGATACGCAGTATTTT. Amino acid sequence: CASSPGTASTDTQYF.

The chain links TRBV28 to TRBJ2-1, with 11 bases lining up with TRBD2. The CDR3 is 15 amino acids. CDR1 and CDR2 (germline): MDHEN, SYDVKM. V trimming: 7 bases; J trimming: 10 bases; junction bases outside the gene matches: 12. The CDR3 region has the DNA TGTGCCAGCATTTCCGGGACTAGCGGTCCTCAGGAGCAGTTCTTC. Encoded protein: CASISGTSGPQEQFF.

V usage is TRBV5-1 and J usage is TRBJ1-2; D not resolved. The germline gives CDR1 SGHRS, CDR2 YFSETQ. The CDR3 length is 13 residues. V was cut by 0 bases and J by 7 bases, with 10 bases left in between. The DNA for the CDR3 is TGCGCCAGCAGCTTGGTGGCCGCCTCTGGCTACACCTTC. Protein sequence: CASSLVAASGYTF.

The rearrangement links TRBV19 to TRBJ1-2; TRBD1 matches 10 bases. The CDR3 contains 17 residues. V was pared by 4 bases and J by 5 bases, with 13 bases of the junction left unmatched. Germline values: CDR1 LNHDA, CDR2 SQIVND (reference sequence). The CDR3 sequence is CASSKPRTGGAQYGYTF. For the CDR3, the DNA is TGTGCCAGTAGTAAGCCCCGGACAGGGGGGGCGCAGTATGGCTACACCTTC. The whole variable domain, remainder taken from reference TRBV19 and TRBJ1-2, is DGGITQSPKYLFRKEGQNVTLSCEQNLNHDAMYWYRQDPGQGLRLIYYSQIVNDFQKGDIAEGYSVSREKKESFPLTVTSAQKNPTAFYLCASSKPRTGGAQYGYTFGSGTRLTVV.

The chain couples TRBV5-1 to TRBJ2-5, with 10 bases aligning to TRBD2. This CDR3 is 18 amino acids long. CDR1 is SGHRS and CDR2 is YFSETQ in the germline V gene. The V and J ends lost 0 bases and 1 base, in that order; junction bases with no gene match: 9. As DNA, the CDR3 is TGCGCCAGCAGCTTGGGCGCTAGCGGGAGCTGGGCCCAAGAGACCCAGTACTTC. Protein: CASSLGASGSWAQETQYF.

The chain employs TRBV11-3 and TRBJ2-1; no reliable D call. Germline V gives CDR1 SGHNT, CDR2 YENEEA. There are 16 residues in the CDR3. Trimming shortened V by 5 bases and J by 9 bases, and 23 bases separated the two germline ends. Here the CDR3 reads CASSPRSPSLIGEQFF. The CDR3, as DNA: TGTGCCAGCAGCCCTCGCAGCCCTAGTTTAATCGGTGAGCAGTTCTTC.

The genes are TRBV27 and TRBJ2-1; maybe TRBD2 (7 bases). CDR3 size: 18 residues. Trimming cost V 1 base and J 5 bases, with 21 bases left between them. Germline CDR1 reads MNHEY; CDR2 reads SMNVEV (reference sequence). CDR3: CASSLWAGGLARDNEQFF. The CDR3 DNA is TGTGCCAGCAGTTTATGGGCCGGGGGGCTAGCGAGAGACAATGAGCAGTTCTTC.

This clone has more than one count but fewer than ten. The chain carries TRBV3-1 (or the pseudogene TRBV3-2) and TRBJ2-7; a possible D gene is TRBD1 (5 bases). V dropped 4 bases and J dropped 1 base, with 8 bases sitting between them. This CDR3 is built from 13 residues. Germline loops: CDR1 LGHDT, CDR2 YNNKEL (reference sequence). The CDR3 region is CASSPAGSYEQYF. The CDR3 DNA reads as TGTGCCAGCAGCCCCGCAGGGTCCTACGAGCAGTACTTC.

V is TRBV11-2 and J is TRBJ1-6; no clear D gene. Germline CDR1 and CDR2: SGHAT and FQNNGV. The CDR3 length is 14 residues. V lost 6 bases to trimming and J lost 9 bases, with 15 bases between them. This CDR3 reads CASSSHPRGSPLHF. For the CDR3, the DNA is TGTGCCAGCAGTTCCCACCCCCGGGGTTCACCCCTCCACTTT.

This clone has only a few counts. V gene TRBV24-1 combines with J gene TRBJ2-2; TRBD1 aligns across 12 bases. Germline CDR1 is KGHDR and CDR2 is SFDVKD. After removal of 8 bases from V and 0 bases from J, the junction contained 3 bases not matched to a gene. The CDR3 has 16 residues. CDR3 sequence (DNA): TGTGCCACCACGGGACAGGGGGCCCCGAACACCGGGGAGCTGTTTTTT. It specifies CATTGQGAPNTGELFF.

Only a few counts were recorded for this clone. J is TRBJ2-7 and V is TRBV21-1; the table's D call TRBD2 went unverified against the DNA. TRBV21-1 is assigned pseudogene status. This CDR3 is built from 18 residues. CDR3 amino acids: CASSRSGTSGRSSYEQYV. The CDR3 coding sequence is TGTGCCAGCAGCCGTTCCGGGACTAGCGGGAGGAGCTCCTACGAGCAGTACGTC.

This chain uses TRBV9 with TRBJ1-2, with D perhaps TRBD1 (5 bases). The germline V gene encodes CDR1 SGDLS and CDR2 YYNGEE. With 3 bases removed from V and 4 bases from J, the gap between germline ends came to 13 bases. CDR3 length equals 14 residues. In nucleotides, the CDR3 is TGTGCCAGCAGCGCGGGGGGACCCCCCTATGGCTACACCTTC. As protein: CASSAGGPPYGYTF.

CDR3 bases: TGTGCCAGTAGTACCCTGGGACAGGGGGCATCAGGTGAAGCTTTCTTT. It yields the protein CASSTLGQGASGEAFF. The rearrangement uses TRBV19 and TRBJ1-1; TRBD1 agrees at 12 bases. This CDR3 contains 16 residues. Germline V gene sequence: CDR1 LNHDA, CDR2 SQIVND (reference sequence). Trimming took 4 bases from V and 7 from J; bases not matched to a gene: 10. Full variable domain (outside the CDR3, taken from reference TRBV19 and TRBJ1-1): DGGITQSPKYLFRKEGQNVTLSCEQNLNHDAMYWYRQDPGQGLRLIYYSQIVNDFQKGDIAEGYSVSREKKESFPLTVTSAQKNPTAFYLCASSTLGQGASGEAFFGQGTRLTVV.

The genes are TRBV6-6 and TRBJ1-2; 11 bases are a match to TRBD1. This CDR3 contains 15 residues. Germline V gene sequence: CDR1 MNHNY, CDR2 SVGAGI (reference sequence). V trimming: 6 bases; J trimming: 4 bases; junction bases outside the gene matches: 7. Here the CDR3 DNA reads TGTGCCAGCAGCTGGGACAGGGGGGGACTCTATGGCTACACCTTC. Its translation is CASSWDRGGLYGYTF.

The chain employs TRBV27 and TRBJ2-1; TRBD2 agrees at 9 bases. The germline V gene has CDR1 MNHEY and CDR2 SMNVEV (reference sequence). Trimming at V came to 2 bases and at J to 8 bases, leaving 4 bases not matched to a gene. The CDR3 has 14 amino acids. The CDR3 region is CASSLGSGSYEQFF. The DNA for the CDR3 is TGTGCCAGCAGTTTAGGTAGCGGGAGCTATGAGCAGTTCTTC.

In this sample, this clone turned up once. This chain uses TRBV3-1 (or the pseudogene TRBV3-2) with TRBJ2-5; 7 bases match TRBD1. The CDR3 is 14 amino acids. Germline V gene lookup returns CDR1 LGHDT and CDR2 YNNKEL (reference sequence). The V and J ends lost 4 bases and 1 base, in that order; junction bases with no gene match: 3. For the CDR3, the DNA is TGTGCCAGCAGCCTGCGACAGGGCCAAGAGACCCAGTACTTC. As protein: CASSLRQGQETQYF.

The CDR3 sequence is CASSFQGAYTQYF. DNA of the CDR3: TGTGCCAGCAGTTTCCAGGGGGCTTATACGCAGTATTTT. The genes are TRBV12-3 or TRBV12-4 and TRBJ2-3, with TRBD1 matching 8 bases. Trimming cost V 3 bases and J 7 bases; bases outside gene matches: 3. This CDR3 is 13 amino acids long.

The J gene is TRBJ2-7, the V gene TRBV2, with D possibly TRBD2 on 7 matching bases. Germline V lookup: CDR1 SNHLY, CDR2 FYNNEI. This CDR3 comprises 14 residues. Between the trimmed V and J ends, which lost 4 bases and 7 bases, there was a span of 17 bases. CDR3 DNA sequence: TGTGCCAGCAGTGCCCGGGGGGCCGTTGGGGAGCAGTACTTC. The encoded protein is CASSARGAVGEQYF.

Note on this clone: The junction differs from germline at one of its ends, possibly a read error. This chain connects TRBV7-2 to TRBJ2-2; 8 bases agree with TRBD2. CDR1 is SGHTA, CDR2 FQGNSA, per germline. This CDR3 is built from 14 residues. The CDR3 is CASTLLAVRRELFF. In nucleotides, the CDR3 is TGTGCCAGCACCTTACTAGCGGTCCGCCGGGAGCTGTTTTTT.

The chain is built from TRBV3-1 (or the pseudogene TRBV3-2) and TRBJ1-2, with 7 positions matching TRBD1. The length of the CDR3 is 15 residues. V shed 2 bases and J 3 bases; nucleotides not matched to a gene: 6. Germline V gene sequence: CDR1 LGHDT, CDR2 YNNKEL (reference sequence). The CDR3 is CASSQHIQGDYGYTF. DNA for the CDR3: TGTGCCAGCAGCCAACACATTCAGGGGGACTATGGCTACACCTTC.

The chain links TRBV12-2 to TRBJ1-4; the table's D call TRBD1 went unverified against the DNA. TRBV12-2 is given as a pseudogene. There are 15 residues in the CDR3. The CDR3 sequence is CASRSVTGPNEKLFF. CDR3 in DNA: TGTGCAAGTCGCTCCGTGACAGGCCCTAATGAAAAACTGTTTTTT.